The text below deals with one T cell receptor (beta chain). In TCRdb, the RT-PCR reads were re-called with MiXCR into one record per CDR3 protein. The data show under 200,000 distinct CDR3 sequences, with approximately 30% seen just once and about 3% held by the top ten. The data originate from a study of patients and donors after allogeneic stem cell transplantation. The CDR3 runs 15 residues. Germline CDR1 and CDR2: SGHVS and FQNEAQ. V trimming: 2 bases; J trimming: 3 bases; junction bases outside the gene matches: 4. V and J are TRBV7-8 and TRBJ1-5; 7 bases are shared with TRBD1. The sample was blood, either unsorted or a sorted T cell fraction (not recorded which). This clonotype originated in a human donor who was either an allogeneic HSCT recipient or a stem cell or donor lymphocyte infusion donor (not recorded which). It is not recorded whose cells these are; they may come from a transplant donor. The CDR3 nucleotides are TGTGCCAGCAGCTTAAGGGACAGCCTCAATCAGCCCCAGCATTTT. This translates into CASSLRDSLNQPQHF.